The clone carrying this T cell receptor (beta chain) was detected once. Its cognate antigen is unknown. The data were obtained in a study of shared clonotypes between healthy human individuals. General study findings and limits: Shared across several donors were around 5% of the naive CD4 clonotypes. Sequencing depth was expected to affect clonotype sharing among donors.

The V gene lost 1 base and the J gene lost 1 base, with 7 bases spanning the gap. Germline V CDR1 and CDR2: MGHRA, YSYEKL. The CDR3 runs to 14 residues. Some clones are missing from TCRdb's copy, which holds only in-frame ones; the method was immunoSEQ multiplex PCR. The data hold about 2.4 million clones, with over 85% observed a single time. The V and J genes are TRBV4-1 and TRBJ1-1; the D is unclear. The sequencing input was naive CD4+ T cells from PBMCs. Subset of the sample: CD45RA+ positively selected. This clonotype originated in a man younger than 35 in good health. Some clones in this sample may be carry-over from other donors' samples. The CDR3 reads CASSQVLQNTEAFF. CDR3 sequence (DNA): TGCGCCAGCAGCCAAGTCCTTCAGAACACTGAAGCTTTCTTT.